The text below deals with one TCR beta chain. Only in-frame clones appear in the TCRdb table, and some are missing; sequencing was by immunoSEQ multiplex PCR. The data contain 100,000 to 150,000 clones, about nine tenths of them seen just once; the ten biggest clones take up 2.1%. The data are from a study of control samples from healthy donors and cancer patients. The germline V and J ends were trimmed by 3 bases and 7 bases, with 16 bases remaining between them. CDR3 length: 15 residues. The germline gives CDR1 MNHEY, CDR2 SMNVEV (reference sequence). The V gene is TRBV27, the J gene TRBJ2-1; a weak D match, TRBD1 (5 bases). Material for sequencing was blood. The source of this sequence is a woman aged 50 to 60 in good health. CDR3 coding DNA: TGTGCCAGCAGTTTTCAGGGTAAGGATGGGAATGAGCAGTTCTTC. This translates into CASSFQGKDGNEQFF.